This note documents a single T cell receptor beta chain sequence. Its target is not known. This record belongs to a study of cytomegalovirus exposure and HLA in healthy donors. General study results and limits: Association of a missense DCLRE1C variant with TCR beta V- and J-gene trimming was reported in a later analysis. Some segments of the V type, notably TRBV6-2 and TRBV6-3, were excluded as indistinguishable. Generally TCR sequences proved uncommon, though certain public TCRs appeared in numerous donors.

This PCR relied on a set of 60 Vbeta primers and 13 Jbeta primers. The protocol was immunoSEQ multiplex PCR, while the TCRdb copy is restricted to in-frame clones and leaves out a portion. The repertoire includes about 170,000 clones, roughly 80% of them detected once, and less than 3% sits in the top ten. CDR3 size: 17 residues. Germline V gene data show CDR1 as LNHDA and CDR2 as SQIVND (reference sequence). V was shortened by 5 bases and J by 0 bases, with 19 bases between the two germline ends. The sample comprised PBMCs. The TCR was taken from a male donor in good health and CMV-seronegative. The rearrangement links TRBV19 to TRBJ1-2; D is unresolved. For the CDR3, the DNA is TGTGCCAGTAGTCCCGGCGGCCGGCAGTCGTCTAACTATGGCTACACCTTC. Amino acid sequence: CASSPGGRQSSNYGYTF.